This T cell receptor beta chain is from a study of T cells in women clearing cervical HPV infection. Study-wide context: Donors had HPV16-related CIN3 or worse; 2 had invasive cancer. General study findings and limits: Richness differences could reflect unmeasured T-cell content per sample. A classifier using richness and V gene abundances reached an AUC of roughly 0.8.

The repertoire was sequenced with immunoSEQ multiplex PCR; TCRdb's copy has only in-frame clones and lacks some. This repertoire comprises 30,000 to 45,000 clones; its ten largest clones make up 1.7%. Germline CDR1 and CDR2: MDHEN and SYDVKM. The V end lost 5 bases, the J end lost 1 base, and 12 bases lay between the germline ends. The CDR3 has 14 amino acids. As to this clone: Its cognate antigen is unknown. Read coverage stops 3 residues before the CDR3 terminus; the germline J gene supplies the remainder.

This chain connects TRBV28 to TRBJ2-7, with D uncertain. Source material: blood buffy coat. This receptor was obtained from a woman between 18 and 70 years old with a cervical HPV16 infection that either progressed to CIN3+ or cleared (not recorded which). The DNA read from the CDR3 is TGTGCCAGCAGTAAACTTGACAAGTCCTACGAG. This codes for CASSKLDKSYE. The entire CDR3 reads CASSKLDKSYEQYF.